This T cell receptor (beta chain) appears in the sequencing data of a study of shared clonotypes between healthy human individuals. The study's findings and limits: Only blood was sampled, and tissue TCR repertoires likely differ from blood ones.

Points on this clone: Antigen unknown.

From germline, CDR1 is MNHEY and CDR2 SMNVEV (reference sequence). This CDR3 region has 15 residues. J was trimmed by 1 base and V by 7 bases; bases with no gene match: 5. Produced via immunoSEQ multiplex PCR; TCRdb's table is partial and in-frame only. The table lists roughly 2.4 million clones, nearly 97% of them singletons. The source material was naive CD4+ T cells sorted from blood. Subset reported: CD45RA+ positively selected. V gene TRBV27 combines with J gene TRBJ2-2, with 8 bases aligning to TRBD1. This sequence was found in a man younger than 35 in good health. Written as DNA, the CDR3 is TGTGCCAGCAACCAGGGGGCGCGGAACACCGGGGAGCTGTTTTTT. It specifies CASNQGARNTGELFF.